This entry lists 9 T cell receptor beta chains sequenced from one sample in a study of molecular identifiers for immune sequencing clone quantification. TCRdb reanalysed the PCR reads using MiXCR and keeps one entry per CDR3 protein. The repertoire holds hundreds of thousands of distinct CDR3 sequences, with roughly 25% as singletons. The sample was naive CD8+ T cells from blood, with Jurkat cell RNA spiked in. Subset reported: FACS-sorted CD8+CD4-CCR7+CD45RA+ naive T cells. The receptors stem from a human donor in good health. Some libraries in this study had Jurkat cell RNA spiked in.

This clonotype appeared a few times. The chain has TRBV27 and TRBJ1-1; D not certain. The germline gives CDR1 MNHEY, CDR2 SMNVEV (reference sequence). The CDR3 consists of 14 residues. V lost 5 bases and J 0 bases, leaving 10 bases between the germline ends. CDR3 sequence: CASSLLPLNTEAFF. CDR3 coding DNA: TGTGCCAGCAGTCTGCTCCCGTTGAACACTGAAGCTTTCTTT.

This chain links TRBV11-2 with TRBJ1-3, with a weak D call TRBD1 (5 bases). The CDR3 is 17 residues long. V was cut by 0 bases and J by 4 bases, with 16 bases left in between. Germline values: CDR1 SGHAT, CDR2 FQNNGV. The CDR3 loop reads CASSLDVRDLTGNTIYF. CDR3 sequence (DNA): TGTGCCAGCAGCTTAGATGTGAGGGACCTGACGGGAAACACCATATATTTT.

The chain links TRBV4-2 to TRBJ2-3; 7 bases fit TRBD1. The germline gives CDR1 LGHNA, CDR2 YNFKEQ. The CDR3 totals 17 residues. Trimming at V came to 1 base and at J to 0 bases, leaving 7 bases not matched to a gene. The CDR3 protein is CASSQGEWDRSTDTQYF. DNA of the CDR3: TGTGCCAGCAGCCAAGGGGAGTGGGACAGAAGCACAGATACGCAGTATTTT.

This clonotype was detected a few times. This chain connects TRBV30 to TRBJ2-7, with D perhaps matching TRBD2 (5 bases). Trimming took 5 bases from V and 3 from J, leaving 8 bases between them. The germline V gene has CDR1 GTSNPN and CDR2 SVGIG (reference sequence). This CDR3 contains 11 residues. In DNA, the CDR3 is TGTGCCTGGGCCCGGGGCTACGAGCAGTACTTC. It translates to CAWARGYEQYF.

V and J are TRBV20-1 and TRBJ2-2; D is undetermined. The CDR3 runs to 11 residues. Germline-derived CDR1 and CDR2 are DFQATT and SNEGSKA (reference sequence). V shed 3 bases and J shed 4 bases, with 3 bases lying between them. CDR3 DNA: TGCAGTGCTAGTTCCACCGGGGAGCTGTTTTTT. It translates to CSASSTGELFF.

This clonotype was picked up a small number of times. The gene calls are TRBV4-1 and TRBJ2-7; D remains unclear. The CDR3 length is 14 residues. The V end was cut by 4 bases, the J end by 0 bases, with 10 bases between. The V gene's germline CDR1 is MGHRA and CDR2 YSYEKL. DNA of the CDR3: TGCGCCAGCAGCCCAAGGGCGGCCTCCTACGAGCAGTACTTC. It translates to CASSPRAASYEQYF.

This clonotype was found many times. The chain is built from TRBV19 and TRBJ2-4, with a weak D call TRBD2 (6 bases). V dropped 5 bases and J dropped 8 bases, with 13 bases sitting between them. Looked up from germline, CDR1 is LNHDA and CDR2 is SQIVND (reference sequence). The CDR3 totals 13 residues. CDR3 sequence (DNA): TGTGCCAGTAGTTACGGGAGCGTGGACATTCAGTACTTC. Residues: CASSYGSVDIQYF.

This clonotype turned up a few times. This could be a read error, since a much larger clone is one nucleotide away. The rearrangement uses TRBV10-3 and TRBJ2-3; D is unclear. Germline V CDR1 and CDR2: ENHRY, SYGVKD. V gave up 2 bases and J gave up 7 bases, with 4 bases separating them. This CDR3 is 11 amino acids long. CDR3 coding DNA: TGTGCCATCAGTGAGGTGCATACGCAGTATTTT. It is translated as CAISEVHTQYF.

The chain combines TRBV6-1 with TRBJ2-5; D gene ambiguous. The V and J ends lost 2 bases and 4 bases respectively, with 14 bases between them. This CDR3 is 15 amino acids long. Per the germline V gene, CDR1 is MNHNS and CDR2 is SASEGT. CDR3 loop: CASSEIRSYRETQYF. The CDR3 DNA follows: TGTGCCAGCAGTGAAATTCGGTCCTACCGAGAGACCCAGTACTTC.